The 25 T cell receptor beta chains below come from one sample, sequenced in a study of T cell responses to AZD1222 COVID-19 vaccine. Produced via immunoSEQ multiplex PCR; TCRdb's table is partial and in-frame only. The data contain some 99,000 clones, 88% of them seen just once; the ten biggest clones take up roughly 13%. This material consisted of peripheral blood, taken on day 0 of MenACWY control vaccination. Every receptor here comes from an adult in good health.

The chain recombines TRBV11-2 with TRBJ2-7; 8 nucleotides agree with TRBD2. With V trimmed by 5 bases and J by 4 bases, 4 bases remained unmatched. CDR1 is SGHAT, CDR2 FQNNGV, per germline. This CDR3 has 13 amino acids. CDR3 residues: CASSIRLAYEQYF. Here the CDR3 DNA reads TGTGCCAGCAGCATCAGACTAGCGTACGAGCAGTACTTC. Together with reference TRBV11-2 and TRBJ2-7, the CDR3 gives the full variable domain: EAGVAQSPRYKIIEKRQSVAFWCNPISGHATLYWYQQILGQGPKLLIQFQNNGVVDDSQLPKDRFSAERLKGVDSTLKIQPAKLEDSAVYLCASSIRLAYEQYFGPGTRLTVT.

This rearrangement joins TRBV9 to TRBJ2-4; D might be TRBD1 (6 bases). The CDR3 consists of 15 residues. V gave up 7 bases and J gave up 2 bases, with 16 bases separating them. The germline gives CDR1 SGDLS, CDR2 YYNGEE. CDR3 region: CASGPGGLTKNIQYF. For the CDR3, the DNA is TGTGCCAGCGGACCTGGGGGCCTTACCAAAAACATTCAGTACTTC.

The chain uses TRBV5-1 and TRBJ2-1; TRBD2 aligns across 10 bases. This CDR3 comprises 18 residues. V shed 4 bases and J 4 bases; nucleotides not matched to a gene: 14. Germline values: CDR1 SGHRS, CDR2 YFSETQ. CDR3 DNA sequence: TGCGCCAGCAGCCTACCAAGGGGGGCTAGCGGGAGTTACAATGAGCAGTTCTTC. This translates into CASSLPRGASGSYNEQFF.

The chain recombines TRBV28 with TRBJ2-7; TRBD2 is a possible D gene (6 bases). V gave up 6 bases and J gave up 4 bases, with 16 bases separating them. Germline V gives CDR1 MDHEN, CDR2 SYDVKM. CDR3 length: 14 amino acids. The CDR3 spells CASSLPLGGYEQYF. As DNA, the CDR3 is TGTGCCAGCAGCTTACCCCTGGGAGGATACGAGCAGTACTTC.

The V call is TRBV28, the J call TRBJ1-4, with D uncertain. Germline V gives CDR1 MDHEN, CDR2 SYDVKM. This CDR3 spans 15 amino acids. Trimming shortened V by 2 bases and J by 0 bases, and 7 bases separated the two germline ends. The DNA of the CDR3 is TGTGCCAGCAGTTTAAGGAGGGCAACTAATGAAAAACTGTTTTTT. This encodes CASSLRRATNEKLFF.

The chain has TRBV19 and TRBJ1-3, with D unclear. The CDR3 consists of 14 residues. V was trimmed by 7 bases and J by 2 bases, leaving 12 bases between them. CDR1 and CDR2 from the germline V gene are LNHDA and SQIVND (reference sequence). The CDR3 loop reads CASTNTHPGNTIYF. CDR3 bases: TGTGCCAGTACCAACACGCACCCTGGAAACACCATATATTTT.

This chain links TRBV24-1 with TRBJ1-1, with 8 bases that match TRBD1. The CDR3 extends over 13 amino acids. Trimming removed 7 bases from V and 4 bases from J; junction bases left unmatched: 4. Germline V CDR1 and CDR2: KGHDR, SFDVKD. CDR3 DNA: TGTGCCACCAGAAGGACAGGGCTCACTGAAGCTTTCTTT. Translation: CATRRTGLTEAFF.

This clone was counted only a few times. The CDR3 here is CASSLRVFPGELFF. The CDR3 nucleotides are TGTGCCAGCAGTTTGCGCGTCTTCCCCGGGGAGCTGTTTTTT. The chain combines TRBV28 with TRBJ2-2; D gene ambiguous. CDR1 MDHEN and CDR2 SYDVKM come from the germline V gene. The CDR3 has 14 residues. Deletions cut 3 bases from V and 6 bases from J, with 11 bases between.

This clone was seen a handful of times. This chain connects TRBV7-2 to TRBJ1-3, with 7 bases fitting TRBD1. V trimming: 5 bases; J trimming: 2 bases; junction bases outside the gene matches: 3. The CDR3 has 14 residues. Germline V gene sequence: CDR1 SGHTA, CDR2 FQGNSA. DNA of the CDR3: TGTGCCAGCAGCCCGGGACAGACTGGAAACACCATATATTTT. The encoded protein is CASSPGQTGNTIYF.

The chain couples TRBV18 to TRBJ1-3, with TRBD1 identical over 8 bases. J lost 0 bases, V lost 2 bases, and 3 bases had no gene match. The CDR3 spans 16 residues. Looked up from germline, CDR1 is KGHSH and CDR2 is LQKENI. DNA for the CDR3: TGTGCCAGCTCACCAGGACAGGGTTACTCTGGAAACACCATATATTTT. It specifies CASSPGQGYSGNTIYF.

The rearrangement links TRBV5-1 to TRBJ1-1; 9 bases align to TRBD1. The CDR3 contains 14 residues. V lost 4 bases to trimming and J lost 4 bases; unmatched junction nucleotides: 5. Germline CDR1 SGHRS, CDR2 YFSETQ. The CDR3 protein is CASSGGQGGTEAFF. The CDR3 nucleotides are TGCGCCAGCAGCGGGGGACAGGGTGGCACTGAAGCTTTCTTT.

This clone came up once. The chain couples TRBV5-6 to TRBJ2-2; 10 bases agree with TRBD2. Trimming cost V 0 bases and J 6 bases; bases outside gene matches: 5. The germline V gene encodes CDR1 SGHDT and CDR2 YYEEEE. The CDR3 loop spans 16 amino acids. CDR3 sequence (DNA): TGTGCCAGCAGCTTGGGACTAGCGGGTGTCGCCGGGGAGCTGTTTTTT. Its translation is CASSLGLAGVAGELFF.

The V gene is TRBV12-5, the J gene TRBJ1-3, with D hard to call. CDR3 size: 14 residues. Germline CDR1 LGHNT, CDR2 FRNRAP. V was trimmed by 8 bases and J by 0 bases, leaving 11 bases between them. CDR3 coding DNA: TGTGCTAGTCCCCGCCCCGGCTCTGGAAACACCATATATTTT. Translation: CASPRPGSGNTIYF. Full variable domain (outside the CDR3, taken from reference TRBV12-5 and TRBJ1-3): DARVTQTPRHKVTEMGQEVTMRCQPILGHNTVFWYRQTMMQGLELLAYFRNRAPLDDSGMPKDRFSAEMPDATLATLKIQPSEPRDSAVYFCASPRPGSGNTIYFGEGSWLTVV.

The chain links TRBV2 to TRBJ1-6; 9 bases are shared with TRBD1. The ends lost 4 bases at V and 10 bases at J; junction bases unmatched: 8. Germline assignment: CDR1 SNHLY and CDR2 FYNNEI. The CDR3 contains 15 residues. The CDR3 sequence is CASSVRGQGLSPLHF. The CDR3 region has the DNA TGTGCCAGCAGTGTACGGGGACAGGGTCTATCACCCCTCCACTTT.

The rearrangement links TRBV5-1 to TRBJ2-5, with TRBD2 identical over 12 bases. The CDR3 has 17 amino acids. V lost 4 bases and J lost 0; bases outside the gene matches: 7. Per germline, CDR1 SGHRS and CDR2 YFSETQ. Written as DNA, the CDR3 is TGCGCCAGCAGCGAGACTAGCGGGGGCCTGAACCAAGAGACCCAGTACTTC. As protein: CASSETSGGLNQETQYF.

The chain carries TRBV5-6 and TRBJ2-7; TRBD2 might be the D (6 bases). The CDR3 loop spans 13 amino acids. V was clipped by 7 bases and J by 4 bases, with 15 bases between them. Per the germline V gene, CDR1 is SGHDT and CDR2 is YYEEEE. CDR3 sequence (DNA): TGTGCCAGCGAGGGCGGAGGGTTGTACGAGCAGTACTTC. Its translation is CASEGGGLYEQYF.

This clone was recorded once. V gene TRBV10-3 combines with J gene TRBJ1-1; unclear D gene. Trimming pared 7 bases from V and 1 base from J, leaving 16 bases between. The CDR3 contains 15 residues. Per germline, CDR1 ENHRY and CDR2 SYGVKD. The CDR3 DNA is TGTGCCATCAAGCTCTCCCCGGGCGCGAACACTGAAGCTTTCTTT. Amino acids: CAIKLSPGANTEAFF.

V usage is TRBV2 and J usage is TRBJ1-4, with D possibly matching TRBD1 (6 bases). V shed 4 bases and J shed 3 bases, with 9 bases lying between them. The CDR3 spans 14 residues. The germline V gene encodes CDR1 SNHLY and CDR2 FYNNEI. The CDR3 DNA sequence: TGTGCCAGCAGTGTTAACAGGGCTAATGAAAAACTGTTTTTT. It specifies CASSVNRANEKLFF.

This clone was observed a handful of times. The rearrangement links TRBV11-2 to TRBJ2-7; weak D call: TRBD1 (6 bases). This CDR3 is 14 amino acids long. The germline V and J ends were trimmed by 2 bases and 2 bases, with 10 bases remaining between them. Germline CDR1 reads SGHAT; CDR2 reads FQNNGV. CDR3 sequence reads: CASSLLRDTYEQYF. CDR3 nucleotides: TGTGCCAGCAGCTTACTCCGGGACACCTACGAGCAGTACTTC.

CDR3: CASSRTGFSGANVLTF. The DNA for the CDR3 is TGTGCCAGCAGCCGAACAGGGTTCTCTGGGGCCAACGTCCTGACTTTC. This chain uses TRBV11-3 with TRBJ2-6; D may be TRBD1 (6 bases). CDR1 and CDR2 (germline): SGHNT, YENEEA. Trimming stripped 5 bases from V and 0 bases from J, with 11 bases between. CDR3 size: 16 residues.

V is TRBV28 and J is TRBJ1-2; D unclear. In germline, CDR1 is MDHEN, CDR2 SYDVKM. The CDR3 loop spans 13 amino acids. V lost 2 bases, J lost 3 bases, and 7 bases lay in between. CDR3 sequence reads: CASSLRADYGYTF. The CDR3 bases are TGTGCCAGCAGTTTAAGGGCAGACTATGGCTACACCTTC.

This rearrangement joins TRBV4-3 to TRBJ1-1, with no clear D. The CDR3 runs to 14 residues. Trimming cost V 0 bases and J 11 bases, with 16 bases left between them. Germline-derived CDR1 and CDR2 are LGHNA and YSLEER. The CDR3 protein is CASSQDYRGSMAFF. In DNA, the CDR3 is TGCGCCAGCAGCCAAGATTACCGGGGTAGTATGGCTTTCTTT.

The rearrangement links TRBV5-6 to TRBJ2-5; the D gene could be TRBD1 or TRBD2 (5 bases each). The CDR3 is 14 amino acids. Per the germline V gene, CDR1 is SGHDT and CDR2 is YYEEEE. Between the trimmed V and J ends, which lost 4 bases and 6 bases, there was a span of 16 bases. The CDR3 spells CASSRDPGRKTQYF. CDR3 bases: TGTGCCAGCAGCCGGGACCCCGGGCGAAAGACCCAGTACTTC.

The chain carries TRBV11-3 and TRBJ2-1; the D gene could be TRBD1 or TRBD2 (5 bases each). V was shortened by 4 bases and J by 12 bases, with 22 bases between the two germline ends. The CDR3 sequence is 15 residues long. The germline CDR1 and CDR2 sequences are SGHNT and YENEEA. The CDR3 nucleotides are TGTGCCAGCAGCTCCGGGGACGGGGATTCATCAGTGCAGTTCTTC. It yields the protein CASSSGDGDSSVQFF.

This rearrangement joins TRBV9 to TRBJ2-2; 9 bases map to TRBD2. The J segment lost 2 bases and the V segment lost 4 bases, leaving 6 bases of the junction unmatched. The CDR3 spans 16 residues. Germline V lookup: CDR1 SGDLS, CDR2 YYNGEE. The CDR3 sequence: CASSPRLAVNTGELFF. The CDR3 DNA sequence: TGTGCCAGCAGCCCCAGACTAGCGGTCAACACCGGGGAGCTGTTTTTT.